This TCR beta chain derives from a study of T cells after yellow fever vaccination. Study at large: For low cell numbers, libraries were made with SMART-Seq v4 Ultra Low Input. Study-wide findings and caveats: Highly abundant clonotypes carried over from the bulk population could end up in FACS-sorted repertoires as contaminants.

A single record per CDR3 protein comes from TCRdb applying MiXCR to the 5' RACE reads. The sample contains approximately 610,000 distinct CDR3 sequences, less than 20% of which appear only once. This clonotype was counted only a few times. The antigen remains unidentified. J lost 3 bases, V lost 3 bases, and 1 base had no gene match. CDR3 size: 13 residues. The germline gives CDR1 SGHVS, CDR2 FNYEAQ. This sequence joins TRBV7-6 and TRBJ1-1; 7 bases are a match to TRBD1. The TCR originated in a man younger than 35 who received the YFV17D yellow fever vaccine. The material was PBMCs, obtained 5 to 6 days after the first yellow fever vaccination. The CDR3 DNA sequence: TGTGCCAGCAGCTTGACAGGGCACACTGAAGCTTTCTTT. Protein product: CASSLTGHTEAFF.